The 24 T cell receptor beta chains given below trace back to one sample, sequenced in a study of OX40 agonist ivuxolimab in advanced cancers. Assay: immunoSEQ multiplex PCR; the TCRdb copy retains only in-frame clones and omits some. The sample yields more than 40,000 clones, about 88% seen once. The specimen was CD4+ or CD8+ T cells sorted from blood, collected in a trial of the OX40 agonist ivuxolimab. These receptors all stem from an adult with an advanced solid tumor such as melanoma, head and neck, liver or kidney cancer.

V usage is TRBV4-1 and J usage is TRBJ2-1; possibly TRBD2 for D (6 bases). Between the trimmed V and J ends, which lost 0 bases and 5 bases, there was a span of 23 bases. This CDR3 has 19 amino acids. Germline V gene sequence: CDR1 MGHRA, CDR2 YSYEKL. The CDR3 spells CASSQEGFGAGINHNEQFF. CDR3 nucleotides: TGCGCCAGCAGCCAAGAGGGGTTCGGAGCGGGCATAAACCACAATGAGCAGTTCTTC.

This chain links TRBV7-3 with TRBJ2-3, with 11 bases fitting TRBD2. Trimming at V came to 5 bases and at J to 6 bases, leaving 4 bases not matched to a gene. Germline CDR1 reads SGHTA; CDR2 reads FQGTGA. The CDR3 is 14 amino acids. CDR3 coding DNA: TGTGCCAGCAGCCTGGGACTAGCGGCGGATACGCAGTATTTT. Translation: CASSLGLAADTQYF.

This chain connects TRBV5-4 to TRBJ2-7; TRBD2 agrees at 9 bases. Looked up from germline, CDR1 is SGHNT and CDR2 is YYREEE (reference sequence). Trimming at V came to 3 bases and at J to 1 base, leaving 8 bases not matched to a gene. The CDR3 is 16 amino acids. The CDR3 region is CASSSVKGLASYEQYF. The CDR3 DNA sequence: TGTGCCAGCAGCTCGGTAAAGGGACTAGCTTCCTACGAGCAGTACTTC.

J is TRBJ2-3 and V is TRBV7-3; 10 nucleotides line up with TRBD1. The germline gives CDR1 SGHTA, CDR2 FQGTGA. The J segment lost 6 bases and the V segment lost 6 bases, leaving 12 bases of the junction unmatched. The CDR3 totals 16 residues. The CDR3 coding sequence is TGTGCCAGCAGACCTACAATAGGACAGGGGGAGGATACGCAGTATTTT. Protein sequence: CASRPTIGQGEDTQYF. The full variable domain, its missing parts supplied by reference TRBV7-3 and TRBJ2-3, is GAGVSQTPSNKVTEKGKYVELRCDPISGHTALYWYRQSLGQGPEFLIYFQGTGAADDSGLPNDRFFAVRPEGSVSTLKIQRTERGDSAVYLCASRPTIGQGEDTQYFGPGTRLTVL.

The chain employs TRBV27 and TRBJ1-1; D call uncertain. CDR1 is MNHEY, CDR2 SMNVEV, per germline (reference sequence). Trimming pared 4 bases from V and 0 bases from J, leaving 12 bases between. This CDR3 is 15 amino acids long. The CDR3 sequence is CASSSGLTMNTEAFF. The CDR3 nucleotides read TGTGCCAGCAGTTCCGGACTAACGATGAACACTGAAGCTTTCTTT.

The J gene is TRBJ2-5, the V gene TRBV19, with no clear D. This CDR3 is 14 amino acids long. CDR1 is LNHDA and CDR2 is SQIVND in the germline V gene (reference sequence). Trimming left V 5 bases short and J 2 bases short, with 12 bases between. CDR3 sequence (DNA): TGTGCCAGTAGTTCGGTCGGAGAACAAGAGACCCAGTACTTC. Its protein product is CASSSVGEQETQYF.

The chain is built from TRBV7-3 and TRBJ1-2; D might be TRBD1 (6 bases). V was trimmed by 4 bases and J by 4 bases, leaving 13 bases between them. CDR1 and CDR2 from the germline V gene are SGHTA and FQGTGA. This CDR3 is built from 14 residues. CDR3 bases: TGTGCCAGCAGCTACGGGGGGCTAGGCTATGGCTACACCTTC. Encoded protein: CASSYGGLGYGYTF.

CDR3 region: CASKADITTNEKLFF. In nucleotides, the CDR3 is TGTGCCAGCAAGGCCGATATAACAACTAATGAAAAACTGTTTTTT. This chain links TRBV27 with TRBJ1-4, with D unclear. The CDR3 has 15 residues. The germline CDR1 and CDR2 sequences are MNHEY and SMNVEV (reference sequence). With 7 bases removed from V and 0 bases from J, the gap between germline ends came to 12 bases.

The chain links TRBV10-3 to TRBJ2-1, with D hard to call. Trimming stripped 2 bases from V and 1 base from J, with 9 bases between. The germline CDR1 and CDR2 sequences are ENHRY and SYGVKD. The CDR3 is 15 residues long. CDR3 protein: CAISEGLASYNEQFF. CDR3 sequence (DNA): TGTGCCATCAGTGAGGGTCTTGCATCCTACAATGAGCAGTTCTTC.

The chain couples TRBV5-1 to TRBJ1-1; unclear D gene. Between the trimmed V and J ends, which lost 0 bases and 1 base, there was a span of 7 bases. Germline CDR1 SGHRS, CDR2 YFSETQ. This CDR3 is 14 amino acids long. Here the CDR3 reads CASSLGQWNTEAFF. The CDR3, as DNA: TGCGCCAGCAGCTTGGGGCAATGGAACACTGAAGCTTTCTTT.

This chain links TRBV27 with TRBJ2-3; D might be TRBD2 (5 bases). The germline V gene has CDR1 MNHEY and CDR2 SMNVEV (reference sequence). V lost 3 bases, J lost 6 bases, and 13 bases lay in between. This CDR3 is built from 14 residues. CDR3 in DNA: TGTGCCAGCAGTTTGAACGGGGAGACGGATACGCAGTATTTT. Protein product: CASSLNGETDTQYF.

The V call is TRBV7-8, the J call TRBJ2-7; D not resolved. V was pared by 1 base and J by 2 bases, with 9 bases between. The germline V gene has CDR1 SGHVS and CDR2 FQNEAQ. CDR3 length equals 14 residues. CDR3: CASSLEGRTYEQYF. Here the CDR3 DNA reads TGTGCCAGCAGCTTAGAAGGCCGTACCTACGAGCAGTACTTC.

The table lists this clone with a count of one. The chain recombines TRBV5-4 with TRBJ2-2, with 8 bases identical to TRBD2. The length of the CDR3 is 15 residues. V trimming: 3 bases; J trimming: 6 bases; junction bases outside the gene matches: 7. Germline CDR1 is SGHNT and CDR2 is YYREEE (reference sequence). The CDR3 DNA follows: TGTGCCAGCAGCTCAACGGGCGGGAGGCCCGGGGAGCTGTTTTTT. It specifies CASSSTGGRPGELFF.

This clone was counted once. The J gene is TRBJ2-6, the V gene TRBV11-1; D call uncertain. This CDR3 contains 15 residues. The germline V gene encodes CDR1 SGHAT and CDR2 FQDESV (reference sequence). The V end lost 5 bases, the J end lost 0 bases, and 8 bases lay between the germline ends. The CDR3 protein is CASSESLSGANVLTF. CDR3 nucleotides: TGTGCCAGCAGCGAGAGTCTCTCTGGGGCCAACGTCCTGACTTTC.

V and J are TRBV6-1 and TRBJ1-4; tentatively, D is TRBD1 (6 bases). Germline V gene lookup returns CDR1 MNHNS and CDR2 SASEGT. The V gene lost 7 bases and the J gene lost 6 bases, with 12 bases spanning the gap. This CDR3 comprises 13 residues. This CDR3 is CASILRGDEKLFF. The CDR3 DNA follows: TGTGCCAGCATTTTGAGGGGGGATGAAAAACTGTTTTTT.

The rearrangement uses TRBV4-3 and TRBJ2-5, with D possibly matching TRBD2 (6 bases). Germline CDR1 reads LGHNA; CDR2 reads YSLEER. Trimming left V 3 bases short and J 6 bases short, with 14 bases between. This CDR3 has 14 residues. CDR3 residues: CASSQGGLGKTQYF. In DNA, the CDR3 is TGCGCCAGCAGCCAGGGGGGACTGGGGAAGACCCAGTACTTC.

The chain recombines TRBV27 with TRBJ1-2; 7 nucleotides line up with TRBD1. With V trimmed by 6 bases and J by 8 bases, 9 bases remained unmatched. This CDR3 has 13 amino acids. Germline CDR1 MNHEY, CDR2 SMNVEV (reference sequence). CDR3 DNA sequence: TGTGCCAGCAGCCCCGGACAGGAAAGAGGCTACACCTTC. Its protein is CASSPGQERGYTF.

This clone appeared a single time. This chain connects TRBV7-3 to TRBJ2-3; 10 bases agree with TRBD1. The J segment lost 3 bases and the V segment lost 5 bases, leaving 8 bases of the junction unmatched. Germline V gene lookup returns CDR1 SGHTA and CDR2 FQGTGA. The CDR3 is made up of 16 amino acids. The CDR3 nucleotides are TGTGCCAGCAGCCCTCGGACAGGGGGAAGGACAGATACGCAGTATTTT. Translated: CASSPRTGGRTDTQYF.

This chain links TRBV19 with TRBJ2-7, with 8 bases fitting TRBD2. J was trimmed by 0 bases and V by 6 bases; bases with no gene match: 4. The CDR3 covers 14 residues. The germline CDR1 and CDR2 sequences are LNHDA and SQIVND (reference sequence). CDR3 residues: CASRRSGDSYEQYF. The CDR3 DNA reads as TGTGCCAGTAGACGTAGCGGGGACTCCTACGAGCAGTACTTC.

V is TRBV6-6 and J is TRBJ1-3; D gene unclear. The germline gives CDR1 MNHNY, CDR2 SVGAGI (reference sequence). The CDR3 extends over 15 amino acids. V lost 2 bases and J 1 base, leaving 9 bases between the germline ends. The CDR3 loop reads CASSYAGVSGNTIYF. Here the CDR3 DNA reads TGTGCCAGCAGTTACGCGGGCGTTTCTGGAAACACCATATATTTT.

CDR3 nucleotide sequence: TGTGCCAGCAGCCCGACAGAGGGACAGGCCCTCTACTATGGCTACACCTTC. This codes for CASSPTEGQALYYGYTF. The chain is built from TRBV14 and TRBJ1-2; 8 positions match TRBD1. Germline-derived CDR1 and CDR2 are SGHDN and FVKESK. V dropped 4 bases and J dropped 3; count of bases not matched to a gene: 13. The CDR3 has 17 residues.

The V call is TRBV7-2, the J call TRBJ2-7; tentatively, D is TRBD2 (5 bases). The CDR3 length is 13 residues. Germline CDR1 reads SGHTA; CDR2 reads FQGNSA. Trimming removed 5 bases at V and 5 bases at J, with 13 bases between. The chain's CDR3 is CASSPSRGNEQYF. The CDR3 DNA reads TGTGCCAGCAGCCCCTCCCGAGGGAACGAGCAGTACTTC.

With respect to this clone: In the same sample, other DNA sequences code for this CDR3. The V call is TRBV18, the J call TRBJ2-1; 12 bases agree with TRBD1. The CDR3 runs to 15 residues. CDR1 is KGHSH, CDR2 LQKENI, per germline. Trimming removed 3 bases from V and 4 bases from J; junction bases left unmatched: 1. The CDR3: CASSPGQGAYNEQFF. CDR3 bases: TGTGCCAGCTCACCGGGACAGGGGGCTTACAATGAGCAGTTCTTC.

J is TRBJ1-5 and V is TRBV7-9, with TRBD1 identical over 7 bases. The CDR3 is 14 amino acids. Germline CDR1 is SEHNR and CDR2 is FQNEAQ (reference sequence). Trimming cost V 4 bases and J 7 bases; bases outside gene matches: 7. The CDR3 DNA follows: TGTGCCAGCAGCTCCAGACAGGGCGGACAGCCCCAGCATTTT. Translating gives CASSSRQGGQPQHF.